The TCR beta chain under discussion was sequenced for a study of Graves' ophthalmopathy and Graves' hyperthyroidism. Study summary: Peripheral blood (taken before any treatment) was collected at initial diagnosis.

The study recruited hyperthyroidism patients aged 18 to 65 who were newly diagnosed, under 2 months' duration. The diagnosis combined clinical symptoms, thyroxine, TRAb, thyroid ultrasound and orbital computed tomography scans. Amplification of the TCR beta CDR3 regions used RNA transcripts (as template). Second-round multiplex PCR came after a first-round RT-PCR that employed HTBI primers. Each CDR3 protein gets one entry after TCRdb re-called the multiplex PCR reads with MiXCR. The data contain about 390,000 distinct CDR3 sequences, roughly a sixth of them seen just once; the ten biggest clones take up roughly 2.3%. The study's findings and limits: Ophthalmopathy was separated from stable hyperthyroidism by a 13-signature model with roughly 91% sensitivity and just under 84% specificity.

This clonotype was seen a few times. What it recognizes is unknown. Trimming at V came to 0 bases and at J to 6 bases, leaving 5 bases not matched to a gene. The CDR3 loop spans 16 amino acids. The germline V gene encodes CDR1 LGHNA and CDR2 YNFKEQ. This chain links TRBV4-2 with TRBJ2-7, with 13 bases identical to TRBD2. The sample consisted of peripheral blood. This TCR derives from an adult woman with stable Graves' hyperthyroidism. The CDR3 bases are TGTGCCAGCAGCCAAGAGGTACTAGCGGGAGGGGGCGAGCAGTACTTC. It specifies CASSQEVLAGGGEQYF.